This is a list of T cell receptor beta chains from one sample in a study of monozygotic twins with cystic fibrosis. Sequenced by immunoSEQ multiplex PCR; TCRdb stores in-frame clones only, minus some. The data contain some 33,000 clones, about 89% of them seen just once; the ten biggest clones take up under 0.25%. Sequencing used blood. Receptors were obtained from a boy aged 2 to 10 with cystic fibrosis. Both conserved end residues are part of each CDR3. The D gene is left open where the match is weak. Size is stated for part of the rows, as once, few or many counts, or as a class when the clone is expanded.

V: TRBV5-8; D: TRBD1; J: TRBJ2-7; size: .; CDR3: CASSNAGTGDEQYF; DNA: TGTGCCAGCAGCAACGCCGGGACAGGGGACGAGCAGTACTTC
V: TRBV7-9; D: .; J: TRBJ1-4; size: .; CDR3: CASSRGTGEKLFF; DNA: TGTGCCAGCAGCCGAGGTACAGGAGAAAAACTGTTTTTT
V: TRBV6-5; D: .; J: TRBJ1-2; size: .; CDR3: CASSYSGGGDYGYTF; DNA: TGTGCCAGCAGTTACTCCGGGGGGGGAGACTATGGCTACACCTTC
V: TRBV18; D: .; J: TRBJ2-5; size: .; CDR3: CASSATGTSRETQYF; DNA: TGTGCCAGCTCAGCGACCGGGACAAGCCGAGAGACCCAGTACTTC
V: TRBV18; D: .; J: TRBJ1-3; size: .; CDR3: CASSPGGGSGNTIYF; DNA: TGTGCCAGCTCACCAGGTGGAGGATCTGGAAACACCATATATTTT
V: TRBV28; D: .; J: TRBJ2-7; size: .; CDR3: CASSLSPDTYEQYF; DNA: TGTGCCAGCAGTTTATCCCCGGATACCTACGAGCAGTACTTC
V: TRBV29-1; D: .; J: TRBJ1-3; size: once; CDR3: CSALEGISGNTIYF; DNA: TGCAGCGCCCTTGAAGGGATCTCTGGAAACACCATATATTTT
V: TRBV6-1; D: TRBD1; J: TRBJ2-7; size: .; CDR3: CASSLDRVNEQYF; DNA: TGTGCCAGCAGTCTGGACAGGGTAAACGAGCAGTACTTC
V: TRBV12-5; D: TRBD1; J: TRBJ1-3; size: once; CDR3: CASGAGTARNTIYF; DNA: TGTGCTAGTGGCGCCGGGACAGCAAGAAACACCATATATTTT
V: TRBV5-1; D: TRBD1; J: TRBJ1-1; size: once; CDR3: CASSGTGYEAFF; DNA: TGCGCCAGCAGCGGGACAGGGTATGAAGCTTTCTTT
V: TRBV5-6; D: TRBD1; J: TRBJ1-6; size: .; CDR3: CASSYRGNSPLHF; DNA: TGTGCCAGCAGCTACAGGGGGAATTCACCCCTCCACTTT
V: TRBV5-5; D: .; J: TRBJ1-5; size: .; CDR3: CASSLAGDQPQHF; DNA: TGTGCCAGCAGCTTGGCAGGGGATCAGCCCCAGCATTTT
V: TRBV19; D: TRBD1; J: TRBJ1-2; size: .; CDR3: CASSTDRGNNYGYTF; DNA: TGTGCCAGTAGTACGGACAGGGGGAATAACTATGGCTACACCTTC
V: TRBV9; D: .; J: TRBJ1-2; size: .; CDR3: CASSPRGDSISYGYTF; DNA: TGTGCCAGCAGCCCCCGGGGAGACTCGATTTCCTATGGCTACACCTTC
V: TRBV2; D: TRBD1; J: TRBJ1-2; size: .; CDR3: CATWTGWNGYTF; DNA: TGTGCCACCTGGACAGGGTGGAATGGCTACACCTTC
V: TRBV5-1; D: TRBD1; J: TRBJ1-2; size: .; CDR3: CASSQTPGQSNYGYTF; DNA: TGCGCCAGCAGCCAAACACCGGGACAGTCTAACTATGGCTACACCTTC
V: TRBV6-5; D: TRBD2; J: TRBJ2-3; size: once; CDR3: CASSSTSGGVDTQYF; DNA: TGTGCCAGCAGTTCAACTAGCGGGGGGGTAGATACGCAGTATTTT
V: TRBV11-2; D: .; J: TRBJ2-1; size: once; CDR3: CASSFRGAGSNEQFF; DNA: TGTGCCAGCAGCTTCCGGGGGGCAGGGAGCAATGAGCAGTTCTTC
V: TRBV9; D: .; J: TRBJ1-4; size: .; CDR3: CASSVAGGEGEKLFF; DNA: TGTGCCAGCAGCGTAGCTGGGGGGGAGGGTGAAAAACTGTTTTTT
V: TRBV18; D: .; J: TRBJ1-2; size: .; CDR3: CASSPPDQLANYGYTF; DNA: TGTGCCAGCTCACCACCCGACCAGTTAGCTAACTATGGCTACACCTTC
V: TRBV27; D: TRBD1; J: TRBJ2-4; size: .; CDR3: CASSTGQGDIQYF; DNA: TGTGCCAGCAGTACCGGACAGGGCGACATTCAGTACTTC
V: TRBV7-9; D: .; J: TRBJ2-2; size: once; CDR3: CASSLGQGSGELFF; DNA: TGTGCCAGCAGCTTGGGGCAGGGGTCCGGGGAGCTGTTTTTT
V: TRBV9; D: .; J: TRBJ1-2; size: once; CDR3: CASRTVFGYTF; DNA: TGTGCCAGCAGGACGGTCTTCGGCTACACCTTC
V: TRBV5-1; D: .; J: TRBJ1-6; size: .; CDR3: CASSLAAYNSPLHF; DNA: TGCGCCAGCAGCTTGGCAGCTTATAATTCACCCCTCCACTTT
V: TRBV29-1; D: .; J: TRBJ2-2; size: .; CDR3: CSVEDPRGGPNTGELFF; DNA: TGCAGCGTTGAAGATCCCCGGGGAGGCCCGAACACCGGGGAGCTGTTTTTT
V: TRBV5-6; D: TRBD1; J: TRBJ2-5; size: .; CDR3: CASSFDFTDRGFGTQYF; DNA: TGTGCCAGCAGCTTTGATTTTACGGACAGGGGTTTTGGGACCCAGTACTTC
V: TRBV5-1; D: TRBD1; J: TRBJ2-7; size: .; CDR3: CASSYRGFDEQYF; DNA: TGCGCCAGCAGCTACAGGGGTTTCGACGAGCAGTACTTC
V: TRBV6-1; D: .; J: TRBJ2-6; size: .; CDR3: CASRAGSGANVLTF; DNA: TGTGCCAGCAGAGCAGGGTCCGGGGCCAACGTCCTGACTTTC
V: TRBV7-2; D: TRBD2; J: TRBJ2-5; size: .; CDR3: CASSLVALAGGQETQYF; DNA: TGTGCCAGCAGCTTAGTGGCTCTAGCGGGGGGGCAGGAGACCCAGTACTTC
V: TRBV11-2; D: .; J: TRBJ2-1; size: .; CDR3: CASSMAGNNNEQFF; DNA: TGTGCCAGCAGCATGGCGGGGAATAACAATGAGCAGTTCTTC
V: TRBV7-6; D: TRBD1; J: TRBJ2-3; size: .; CDR3: CASSHGTGVGDTQYF; DNA: TGTGCCAGCAGCCACGGGACAGGGGTGGGAGATACGCAGTATTTT
V: TRBV28; D: TRBD1; J: TRBJ2-2; size: .; CDR3: CASSPSDRVETGELFF; DNA: TGTGCCAGCAGCCCCTCGGACAGGGTCGAAACCGGGGAGCTGTTTTTT
V: TRBV6-6; D: .; J: TRBJ1-1; size: .; CDR3: CASRVLGNQVTEAFF; DNA: TGTGCCAGCAGAGTACTCGGCAACCAGGTCACTGAAGCTTTCTTT
V: TRBV27; D: TRBD1; J: TRBJ1-2; size: once; CDR3: CASSLGQGAYGYTF; DNA: TGTGCCAGCAGTTTGGGACAGGGAGCCTATGGCTACACCTTC
V: TRBV14; D: .; J: TRBJ1-1; size: .; CDR3: CASSQAGGSEAFF; DNA: TGTGCCAGCAGCCAAGCTGGGGGATCTGAAGCTTTCTTT
V: TRBV6-5; D: TRBD1; J: TRBJ1-5; size: .; CDR3: CASSRGQGFGQPQHF; DNA: TGTGCCAGCAGCCGGGGACAGGGATTTGGCCAGCCCCAGCATTTT
V: TRBV7-6; D: .; J: TRBJ1-6; size: .; CDR3: CASSLEGTPYNSPLHF; DNA: TGTGCCAGCAGCTTAGAGGGTACCCCGTATAATTCACCCCTCCACTTT
V: TRBV5-5; D: TRBD1; J: TRBJ1-5; size: .; CDR3: CASSLDRGNQPQHF; DNA: TGTGCCAGCAGCCTGGACAGGGGAAATCAGCCCCAGCATTTT
V: TRBV6-4; D: TRBD2; J: TRBJ2-2; size: .; CDR3: CASSDGGANTGELFF; DNA: TGTGCCAGCAGTGACGGGGGGGCGAACACCGGGGAGCTGTTTTTT
V: TRBV9; D: TRBD1; J: TRBJ2-7; size: .; CDR3: CASSASTGNYDEQYF; DNA: TGTGCCAGCAGCGCCTCGACAGGGAATTACGACGAGCAGTACTTC
V: TRBV29-1; D: TRBD1; J: TRBJ1-2; size: once; CDR3: CSVAEGADYGYTF; DNA: TGCAGCGTTGCTGAGGGGGCTGACTATGGCTACACCTTC
V: TRBV6-5; D: .; J: TRBJ2-5; size: .; CDR3: CASSYTPSGETQYF; DNA: TGTGCCAGCAGTTACACCCCCTCGGGAGAGACCCAGTACTTC